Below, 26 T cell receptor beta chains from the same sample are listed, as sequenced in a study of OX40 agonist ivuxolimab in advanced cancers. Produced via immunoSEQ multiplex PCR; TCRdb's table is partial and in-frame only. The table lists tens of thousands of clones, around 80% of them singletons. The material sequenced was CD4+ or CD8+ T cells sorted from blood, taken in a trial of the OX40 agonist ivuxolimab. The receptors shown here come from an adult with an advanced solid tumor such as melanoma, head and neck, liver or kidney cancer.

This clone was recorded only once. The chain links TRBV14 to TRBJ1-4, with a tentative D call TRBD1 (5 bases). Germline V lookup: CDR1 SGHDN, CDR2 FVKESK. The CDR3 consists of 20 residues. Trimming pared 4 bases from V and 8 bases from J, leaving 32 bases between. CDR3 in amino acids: CASSPPFPTQVPPCWEKLFF. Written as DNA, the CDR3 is TGTGCCAGCAGCCCCCCATTCCCCACACAGGTCCCGCCTTGTTGGGAAAAACTGTTTTTT.

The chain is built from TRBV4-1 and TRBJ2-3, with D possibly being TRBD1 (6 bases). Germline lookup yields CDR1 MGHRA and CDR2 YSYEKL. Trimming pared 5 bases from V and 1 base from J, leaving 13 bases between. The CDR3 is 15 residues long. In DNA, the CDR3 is TGCGCCAGCAGCGCTACAGGGTTGGGCACAGATACGCAGTATTTT. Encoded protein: CASSATGLGTDTQYF.

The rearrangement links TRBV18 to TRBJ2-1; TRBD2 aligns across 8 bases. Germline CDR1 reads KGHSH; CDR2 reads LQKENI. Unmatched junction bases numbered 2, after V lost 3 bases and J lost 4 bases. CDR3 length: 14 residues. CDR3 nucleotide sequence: TGTGCCAGCTCACCCGGGGGGGCGTACAATGAGCAGTTCTTC. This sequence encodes CASSPGGAYNEQFF.

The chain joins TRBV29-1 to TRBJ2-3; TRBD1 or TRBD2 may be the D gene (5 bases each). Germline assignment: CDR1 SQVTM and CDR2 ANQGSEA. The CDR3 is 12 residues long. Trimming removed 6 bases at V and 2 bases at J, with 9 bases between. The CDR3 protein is CSVGEFTDTQYF. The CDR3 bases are TGCAGCGTAGGGGAGTTCACAGATACGCAGTATTTT.

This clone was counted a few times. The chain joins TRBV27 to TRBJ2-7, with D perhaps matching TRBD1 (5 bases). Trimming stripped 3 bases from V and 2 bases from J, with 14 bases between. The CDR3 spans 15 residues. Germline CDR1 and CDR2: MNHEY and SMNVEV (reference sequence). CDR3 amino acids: CASSFAWTRAYEQYF. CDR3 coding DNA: TGTGCCAGCAGTTTTGCGTGGACAAGAGCCTACGAGCAGTACTTC.

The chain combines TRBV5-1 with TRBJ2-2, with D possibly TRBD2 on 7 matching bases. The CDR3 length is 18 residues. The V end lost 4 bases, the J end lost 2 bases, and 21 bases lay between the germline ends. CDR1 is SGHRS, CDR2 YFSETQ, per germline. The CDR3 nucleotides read TGCGCCAGCAGCCTTAGGTCTCGGGGGGCGCTCAACACCGGGGAGCTGTTTTTT. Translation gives CASSLRSRGALNTGELFF.

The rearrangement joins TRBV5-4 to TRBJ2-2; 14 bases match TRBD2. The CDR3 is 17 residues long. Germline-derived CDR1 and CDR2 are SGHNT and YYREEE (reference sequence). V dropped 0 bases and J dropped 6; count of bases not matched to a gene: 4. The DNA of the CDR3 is TGTGCCAGCAGCTTGGGACTAGCGGGAGGGCGATCCGGGGAGCTGTTTTTT. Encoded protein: CASSLGLAGGRSGELFF.

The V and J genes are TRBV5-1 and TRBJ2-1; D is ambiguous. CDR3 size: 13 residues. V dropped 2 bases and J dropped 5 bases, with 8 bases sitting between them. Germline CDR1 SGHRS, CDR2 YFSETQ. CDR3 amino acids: CASSFGRNNEQFF. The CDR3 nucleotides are TGCGCCAGCAGCTTTGGCCGTAACAATGAGCAGTTCTTC.

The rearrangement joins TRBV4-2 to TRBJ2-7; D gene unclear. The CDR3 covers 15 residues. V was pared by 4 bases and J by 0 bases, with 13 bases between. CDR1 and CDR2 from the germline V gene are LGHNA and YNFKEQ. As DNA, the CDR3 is TGTGCCAGCAGCCGGGGAAGTGGAAGCTCCTACGAGCAGTACTTC. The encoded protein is CASSRGSGSSYEQYF.

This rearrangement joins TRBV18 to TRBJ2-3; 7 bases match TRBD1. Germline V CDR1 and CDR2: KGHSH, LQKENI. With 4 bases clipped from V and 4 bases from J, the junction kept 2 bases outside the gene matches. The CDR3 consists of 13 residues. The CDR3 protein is CASSRQGADTQYF. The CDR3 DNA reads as TGTGCCAGCTCACGACAGGGAGCAGATACGCAGTATTTT.

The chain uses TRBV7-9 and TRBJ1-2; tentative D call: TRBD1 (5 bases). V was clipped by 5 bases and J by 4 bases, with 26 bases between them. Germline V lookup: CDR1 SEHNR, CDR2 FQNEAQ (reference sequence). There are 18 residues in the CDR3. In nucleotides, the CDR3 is TGTGCCAGCAGCCCTCCCCCCCGTGGGGGGGTTAGGAGCTATGGCTACACCTTC. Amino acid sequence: CASSPPPRGGVRSYGYTF.

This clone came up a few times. CDR3 sequence (DNA): TGTGCCAGCAGCCTAGGACGGATTTACAATGAGCAGTTCTTC. Translating it yields CASSLGRIYNEQFF. The chain uses TRBV7-3 and TRBJ2-1; D remains unclear. The CDR3 covers 14 residues. Looked up from germline, CDR1 is SGHTA and CDR2 is FQGTGA. With 5 bases removed from V and 4 bases from J, the gap between germline ends came to 12 bases.

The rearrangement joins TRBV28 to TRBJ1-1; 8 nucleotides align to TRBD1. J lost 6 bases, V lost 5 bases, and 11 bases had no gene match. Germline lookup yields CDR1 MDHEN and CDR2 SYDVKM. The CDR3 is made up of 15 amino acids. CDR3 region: CASSTLTGAFAEAFF. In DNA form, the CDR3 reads TGTGCCAGCAGTACTCTGACAGGGGCCTTCGCTGAAGCTTTCTTT.

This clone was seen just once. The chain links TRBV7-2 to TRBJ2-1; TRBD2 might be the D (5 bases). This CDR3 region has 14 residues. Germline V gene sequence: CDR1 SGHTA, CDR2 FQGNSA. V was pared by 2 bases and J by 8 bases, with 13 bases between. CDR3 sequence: CASSLSGAAYEQFF. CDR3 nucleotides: TGTGCCAGCAGCTTAAGCGGAGCGGCATATGAGCAGTTCTTC.

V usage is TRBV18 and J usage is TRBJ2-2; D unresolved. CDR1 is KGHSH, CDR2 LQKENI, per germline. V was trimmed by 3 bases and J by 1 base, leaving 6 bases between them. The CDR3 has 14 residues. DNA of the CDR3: TGTGCCAGCTCACCTAGGCAGAACACCGGGGAGCTGTTTTTT. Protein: CASSPRQNTGELFF. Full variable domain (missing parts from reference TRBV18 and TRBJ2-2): NAGVMQNPRHLVRRRGQEARLRCSPMKGHSHVYWYRQLPEEGLKFMVYLQKENIIDESGMPKERFSAEFPKEGPSILRIQQVVRGDSAAYFCASSPRQNTGELFFGEGSRLTVL.

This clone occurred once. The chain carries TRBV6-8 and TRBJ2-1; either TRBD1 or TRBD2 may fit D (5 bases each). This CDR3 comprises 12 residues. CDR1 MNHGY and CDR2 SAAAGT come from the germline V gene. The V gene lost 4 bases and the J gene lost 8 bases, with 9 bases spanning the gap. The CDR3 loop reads CASSWDAYEQFF. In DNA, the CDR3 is TGTGCCAGCAGTTGGGACGCCTATGAGCAGTTCTTC.

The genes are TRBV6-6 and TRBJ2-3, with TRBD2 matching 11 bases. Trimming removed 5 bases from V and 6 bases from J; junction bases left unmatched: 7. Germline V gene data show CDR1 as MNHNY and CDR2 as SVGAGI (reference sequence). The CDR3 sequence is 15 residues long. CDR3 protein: CASSVSGGGADTQYF. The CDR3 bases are TGTGCCAGCAGTGTTAGCGGGGGGGGAGCCGATACGCAGTATTTT.

Here the CDR3 DNA reads TGCGCCAGCAGCGCCCGGATCGGGCCGACCAACACCGGGGAGCTGTTTTTT. Amino acids: CASSARIGPTNTGELFF. The chain carries TRBV5-1 and TRBJ2-2, with D uncertain. V gave up 4 bases and J gave up 2 bases, with 18 bases separating them. The CDR3 runs to 17 residues. Germline V gene data show CDR1 as SGHRS and CDR2 as YFSETQ.

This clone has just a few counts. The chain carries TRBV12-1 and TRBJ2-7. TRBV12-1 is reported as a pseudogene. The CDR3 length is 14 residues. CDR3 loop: CASSLGPSAYEQYF. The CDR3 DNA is TGTGCCAGCAGCTTGGGACCTTCGGCCTACGAGCAGTACTTC.

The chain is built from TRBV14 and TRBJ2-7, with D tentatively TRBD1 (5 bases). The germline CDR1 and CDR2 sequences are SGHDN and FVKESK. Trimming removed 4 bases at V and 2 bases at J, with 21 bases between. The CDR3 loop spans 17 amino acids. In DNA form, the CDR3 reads TGTGCCAGCAGCCGTAGGAATATGGGGCTATTCACCTACGAGCAGTACTTC. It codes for CASSRRNMGLFTYEQYF.

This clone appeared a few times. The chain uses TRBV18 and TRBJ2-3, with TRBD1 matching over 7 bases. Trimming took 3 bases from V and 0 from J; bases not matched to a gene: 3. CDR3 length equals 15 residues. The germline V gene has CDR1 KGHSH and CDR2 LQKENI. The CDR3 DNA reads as TGTGCCAGCTCACCGGGGACAGCGAGCACAGATACGCAGTATTTT. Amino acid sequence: CASSPGTASTDTQYF.

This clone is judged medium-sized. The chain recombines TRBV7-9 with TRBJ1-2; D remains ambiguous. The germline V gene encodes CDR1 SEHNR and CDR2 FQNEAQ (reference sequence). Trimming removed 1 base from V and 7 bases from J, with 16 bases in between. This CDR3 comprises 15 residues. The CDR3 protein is CASSLDGYGTAGYTF. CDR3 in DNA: TGTGCCAGCAGCTTAGACGGTTACGGCACAGCTGGCTACACCTTC.

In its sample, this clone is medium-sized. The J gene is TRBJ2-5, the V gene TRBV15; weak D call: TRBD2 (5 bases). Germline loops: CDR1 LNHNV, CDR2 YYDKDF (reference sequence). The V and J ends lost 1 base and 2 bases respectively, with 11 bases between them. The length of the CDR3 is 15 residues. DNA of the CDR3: TGTGCCACCAGCAGAGTCGTAGCGCCACAAGAGACCCAGTACTTC. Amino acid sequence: CATSRVVAPQETQYF.

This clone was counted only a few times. CDR3 amino acids: CASSWDSRYEQYF. The CDR3 DNA follows: TGTGCCAGCAGCTGGGACAGCCGTTACGAGCAGTACTTC. The gene calls are TRBV2 and TRBJ2-7; 7 bases line up with TRBD1. V lost 6 bases and J lost 4; bases outside the gene matches: 6. In germline, CDR1 is SNHLY, CDR2 FYNNEI. CDR3 size: 13 residues. Full variable domain (missing parts from reference TRBV2 and TRBJ2-7): EPEVTQTPSHQVTQMGQEVILRCVPISNHLYFYWYRQILGQKVEFLVSFYNNEISEKSEIFDDQFSVERPDGSNFTLKIRSTKLEDSAMYFCASSWDSRYEQYFGPGTRLTVT.

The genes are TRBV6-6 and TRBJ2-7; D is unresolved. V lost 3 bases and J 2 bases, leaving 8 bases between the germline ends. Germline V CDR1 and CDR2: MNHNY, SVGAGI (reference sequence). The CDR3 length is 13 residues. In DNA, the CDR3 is TGTGCCAGCAGTTATGATAGGACCTACGAGCAGTACTTC. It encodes CASSYDRTYEQYF.

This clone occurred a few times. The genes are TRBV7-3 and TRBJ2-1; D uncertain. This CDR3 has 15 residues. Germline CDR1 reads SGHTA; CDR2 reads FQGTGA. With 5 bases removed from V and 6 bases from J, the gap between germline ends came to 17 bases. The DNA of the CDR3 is TGTGCCAGCAGCCCCAGCCTAGTTTACTCCAATGAGCAGTTCTTC. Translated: CASSPSLVYSNEQFF.